This section outlines one TCR beta chain sequence together with its context. The library protocol tagged individual cDNA molecules with unique molecular identifiers. In TCRdb, the 5' RACE reads were re-called with MiXCR into one record per CDR3 protein. The sample lists fewer than 65,000 distinct CDR3 sequences, roughly 9% occurring once. These data are taken from a study of early T cells in non-severe SARS-CoV-2 infection. Study at large: Chains from this unsorted whole-blood bulk RNA could not be paired.

Germline assignment: CDR1 SGHDT and CDR2 YYEEEE. The junction had 5 bases not matched to a gene; V was cut back by 3 bases and J by 4 bases. The CDR3 contains 16 residues. The genes are TRBV5-6 and TRBJ2-1; TRBD2 agrees at 12 bases. Material for sequencing was whole blood. The TCR originated in an adult who was a healthcare worker with PCR-confirmed SARS-CoV-2 infection or an uninfected control (not recorded which). In DNA form, the CDR3 reads TGTGCCAGCAGCTCCCGACTAGCGGGGGTTTACAATGAGCAGTTCTTC. Amino acid sequence: CASSSRLAGVYNEQFF.